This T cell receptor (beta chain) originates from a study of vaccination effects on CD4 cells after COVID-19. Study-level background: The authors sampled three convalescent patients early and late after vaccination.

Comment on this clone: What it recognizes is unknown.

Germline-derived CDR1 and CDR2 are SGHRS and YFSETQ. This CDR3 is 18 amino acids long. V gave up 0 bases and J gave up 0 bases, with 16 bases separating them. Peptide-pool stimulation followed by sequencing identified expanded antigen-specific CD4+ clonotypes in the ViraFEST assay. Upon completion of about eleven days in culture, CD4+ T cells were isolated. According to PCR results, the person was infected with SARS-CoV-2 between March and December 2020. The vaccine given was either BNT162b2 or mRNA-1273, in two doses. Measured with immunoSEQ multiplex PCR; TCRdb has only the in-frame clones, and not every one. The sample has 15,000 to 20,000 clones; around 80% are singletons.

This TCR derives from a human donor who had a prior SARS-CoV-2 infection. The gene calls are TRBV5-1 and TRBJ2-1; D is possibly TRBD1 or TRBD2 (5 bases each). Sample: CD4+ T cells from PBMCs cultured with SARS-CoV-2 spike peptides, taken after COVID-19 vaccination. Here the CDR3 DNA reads TGCGCCAGCAGCTTGGCAACCCCTTGGGGGAGCTCCTACAATGAGCAGTTCTTC. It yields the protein CASSLATPWGSSYNEQFF.